The 18 T cell receptor beta chains given below trace back to one sample, sequenced in a study of blood T cell repertoires in COVID-19. TCRdb keeps only in-frame clones here, not all; method: immunoSEQ multiplex PCR. The data show roughly 28,000 clones, under 80% seen once. Sequenced: peripheral blood. The receptors here all came from a woman aged 70-85 years with active or convalescent COVID-19.

This clone was found once. The V gene is TRBV14, the J gene TRBJ2-5; 8 bases fit TRBD2. This CDR3 comprises 15 residues. Trimming at V came to 7 bases and at J to 5 bases, leaving 12 bases not matched to a gene. Looked up from germline, CDR1 is SGHDN and CDR2 is FVKESK. The CDR3 DNA reads TGTGCCAGCAAACCGACTAGCGCATCATGGGAGACCCAGTACTTC. It encodes CASKPTSASWETQYF.

V usage is TRBV7-7 and J usage is TRBJ2-1, with D perhaps matching TRBD1 (6 bases). Germline assignment: CDR1 SSHAT and CDR2 FNYEAQ (reference sequence). The V gene lost 2 bases and the J gene lost 0 bases, with 11 bases spanning the gap. The CDR3 totals 16 residues. CDR3 in DNA: TGTGCCAGCAGCTTATTTCAGGGGAGCTCCTACAATGAGCAGTTCTTC. The encoded protein is CASSLFQGSSYNEQFF. Complete variable domain (other parts from reference TRBV7-7 and TRBJ2-1): GAGVSQSPRYKVTKRGQDVTLRCDPISSHATLYWYQQALGQGPEFLTYFNYEAQPDKSGLPSDRFSAERPEGSISTLTIQRTEQRDSAMYRCASSLFQGSSYNEQFFGPGTRLTVL.

The chain carries TRBV19 and TRBJ1-1, with 7 bases aligning to TRBD1. With V trimmed by 1 base and J by 6 bases, 8 bases remained unmatched. The CDR3 contains 15 residues. Germline V gene data show CDR1 as LNHDA and CDR2 as SQIVND (reference sequence). The CDR3 bases are TGTGCCAGTAGTATAGTGTTAGGGGGCATGGCTGAAGCTTTCTTT. Translated: CASSIVLGGMAEAFF.

The V call is TRBV2, the J call TRBJ1-4; 9 positions agree with TRBD1. The CDR3 covers 15 residues. Germline trimming cut 9 bases from V and 5 bases from J; bases unmatched to any gene: 10. Germline CDR1 SNHLY, CDR2 FYNNEI. CDR3 DNA sequence: TGTGCCAGGAGAACGGGACAGGGCCTCAATGAAAAACTGTTTTTT. This gives the protein CARRTGQGLNEKLFF.

The rearrangement links TRBV14 to TRBJ2-5; D unclear. The CDR3 has 15 residues. Germline V gives CDR1 SGHDN, CDR2 FVKESK. With 1 base removed from V and 4 bases from J, the gap between germline ends came to 13 bases. CDR3 sequence: CASSQGKLVRETQYF. In DNA, the CDR3 is TGTGCCAGCAGCCAAGGAAAGTTAGTCCGAGAGACCCAGTACTTC. The full variable domain, its missing parts supplied by reference TRBV14 and TRBJ2-5, is EAGVTQFPSHSVIEKGQTVTLRCDPISGHDNLYWYRRVMGKEIKFLLHFVKESKQDESGMPNNRFLAERTGGTYSTLKVQPAELEDSGVYFCASSQGKLVRETQYFGPGTRLLVL.

The gene calls are TRBV6-6 and TRBJ2-7; D possibly corresponds to TRBD2 (6 bases). The CDR3 sequence is 15 residues long. The germline V gene encodes CDR1 MNHNY and CDR2 SVGAGI (reference sequence). V lost 6 bases, J lost 6 bases, and 21 bases lay in between. The CDR3 DNA is TGTGCCAGCAGCGCCCCGGGACTGCCAATCATCGAGCAGTACTTC. Amino acid sequence: CASSAPGLPIIEQYF.

The rearrangement uses TRBV23-1 and TRBJ1-4; D is perhaps TRBD1 (5 bases). TRBV23-1 is classed as an ORF, of uncertain function. This CDR3 has 17 residues. Trimming cost V 0 bases and J 5 bases, with 16 bases left between them. CDR3 nucleotide sequence: TGCGCCAGCAGTCAATCACATACCTCAGGGATAAATGAAAAACTGTTTTTT. Translating gives CASSQSHTSGINEKLFF.

This chain uses TRBV7-2 with TRBJ1-1; 7 nucleotides agree with TRBD1. Trimming took 5 bases from V and 4 from J; bases not matched to a gene: 7. Germline V gene data show CDR1 as SGHTA and CDR2 as FQGNSA. This CDR3 region has 14 residues. DNA for the CDR3: TGTGCCAGCAGCACTCGACAGGGAATCACTGAAGCTTTCTTT. As protein: CASSTRQGITEAFF.

V gene TRBV9 combines with J gene TRBJ1-5; D uncertain. This CDR3 has 14 residues. The germline V gene has CDR1 SGDLS and CDR2 YYNGEE. Trimming removed 5 bases at V and 4 bases at J, with 13 bases between. This chain's CDR3 is CASSREDGNQPQHF. CDR3 DNA: TGTGCCAGCAGTCGGGAGGACGGGAATCAGCCCCAGCATTTT.

This clone occurred once. This chain links TRBV5-6 with TRBJ2-3; weak D call: TRBD2 (5 bases). Germline V CDR1 and CDR2: SGHDT, YYEEEE. Trimming left V 1 base short and J 2 bases short, with 8 bases between. The length of the CDR3 is 14 residues. DNA of the CDR3: TGTGCCAGCAGCTTGAAGCGGACCACAGATACGCAGTATTTT. Its translation: CASSLKRTTDTQYF.

As for this clone: Other DNA variants within this sample encode the same CDR3. The chain employs TRBV7-3 and TRBJ2-6; 10 bases are shared with TRBD1. The CDR3 covers 19 residues. The V gene's germline CDR1 is SGHTA and CDR2 FQGTGA. The ends lost 4 bases at V and 0 bases at J; junction bases unmatched: 9. CDR3 residues: CASSSDGQGGLSGANVLTF. The CDR3 nucleotides are TGTGCCAGCAGCTCGGATGGACAGGGGGGTCTCTCTGGGGCCAACGTCCTGACTTTC.

The CDR3 here is CAATGTEFNEKLFF. The CDR3 DNA is TGTGCCGCCACCGGGACAGAGTTTAATGAAAAACTGTTTTTT. The rearrangement joins TRBV11-1 to TRBJ1-4; 7 bases agree with TRBD1. From germline, CDR1 is SGHAT and CDR2 FQDESV (reference sequence). V gave up 11 bases and J gave up 4 bases; unmatched junction bases: 10. The CDR3 is made up of 14 amino acids.

This clone has a handful of counts. CDR3 in amino acids: CASSWGGGTDTQYF. The CDR3 DNA sequence: TGTGCCAGCAGTTGGGGCGGGGGCACAGATACGCAGTATTTT. The chain uses TRBV6-5 and TRBJ2-3; possible D gene TRBD2, 6 bases. The germline CDR1 and CDR2 sequences are MNHEY and SVGAGI. Trimming stripped 4 bases from V and 1 base from J, with 9 bases between. This CDR3 spans 14 amino acids.

V usage is TRBV19 and J usage is TRBJ2-6; weak D call: TRBD1 (6 bases). Germline CDR1 reads LNHDA; CDR2 reads SQIVND (reference sequence). Deletions cut 1 base from V and 1 base from J, with 11 bases between. This CDR3 is built from 17 residues. This CDR3 reads CASSIARGASGANVLTF. CDR3 bases: TGTGCCAGTAGTATAGCCAGGGGAGCATCTGGGGCCAACGTCCTGACTTTC.

V usage is TRBV10-1 and J usage is TRBJ1-2; TRBD1 matches 9 bases. J gave up 8 bases and V 5 bases, and 12 bases lay outside the gene matches. The germline V gene has CDR1 WNHNN and CDR2 SYGVQD (reference sequence). The CDR3 length is 15 residues. The CDR3 is CASSRWYRGLFGYTF. CDR3 nucleotides: TGCGCCAGCAGTCGATGGTACAGGGGGCTCTTCGGCTACACCTTC.

The chain carries TRBV2 and TRBJ2-3; 7 nucleotides line up with TRBD1. CDR1 is SNHLY and CDR2 is FYNNEI in the germline V gene. This CDR3 is built from 15 residues. Trimming at V came to 6 bases and at J to 0 bases, leaving 6 bases not matched to a gene. CDR3: CASRGTDSSTDTQYF. CDR3 nucleotide sequence: TGTGCCAGCAGGGGGACAGATTCAAGCACAGATACGCAGTATTTT.

This clone occurred a few times. This rearrangement joins TRBV18 to TRBJ1-6; D perhaps matches TRBD1 (5 bases). Trimming pared 4 bases from V and 9 bases from J, leaving 13 bases between. CDR1 is KGHSH, CDR2 LQKENI, per germline. The CDR3 loop spans 14 amino acids. The CDR3 region has the DNA TGTGCCAGCTCACGGGAGGGGAGGGGTTCACCCCTCCACTTT. Its translation is CASSREGRGSPLHF.

The CDR3 loop is CASSYGGTGEQYF. CDR3 in DNA: TGTGCCAGCAGTTACGGAGGGACTGGGGAGCAGTACTTC. The V and J genes are TRBV6-5 and TRBJ2-7, with a weak D call TRBD2 (6 bases). The CDR3 covers 13 residues. The V gene lost 2 bases and the J gene lost 7 bases, with 12 bases spanning the gap. Per the germline V gene, CDR1 is MNHEY and CDR2 is SVGAGI.